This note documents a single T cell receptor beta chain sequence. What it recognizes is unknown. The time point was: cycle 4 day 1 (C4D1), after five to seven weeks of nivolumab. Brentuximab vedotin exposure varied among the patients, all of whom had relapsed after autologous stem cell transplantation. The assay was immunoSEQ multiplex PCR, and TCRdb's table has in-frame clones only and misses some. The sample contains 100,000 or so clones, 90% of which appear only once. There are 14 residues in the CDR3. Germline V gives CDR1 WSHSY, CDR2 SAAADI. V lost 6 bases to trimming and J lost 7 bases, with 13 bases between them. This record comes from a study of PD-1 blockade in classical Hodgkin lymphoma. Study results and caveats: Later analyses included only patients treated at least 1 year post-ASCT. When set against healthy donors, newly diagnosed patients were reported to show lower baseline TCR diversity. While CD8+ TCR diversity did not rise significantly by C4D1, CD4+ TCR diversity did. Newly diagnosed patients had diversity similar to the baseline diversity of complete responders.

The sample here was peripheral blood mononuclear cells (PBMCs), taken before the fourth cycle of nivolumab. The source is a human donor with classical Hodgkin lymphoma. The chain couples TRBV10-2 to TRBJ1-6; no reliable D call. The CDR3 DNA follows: TGCGCCAGCAGGCCCCAAGGGTACAATTCACCCCTCCACTTT. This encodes CASRPQGYNSPLHF.